This TCR beta chain was captured by sequencing in a study of blood T cell repertoires in COVID-19 (dated by TCRdb to the early 2020s). A note on the overall study: Samples from collaborators originated in the United States, Italy and Spain and spanned both the acute and convalescent phases of COVID-19. The repertoires were made available in a free public database intended to serve as a resource for research on the immune response to SARS-CoV-2. Where available, HLA class I and class II types were obtained from metadata supplied by the sample provider rather than from assay-based typing. Samples were obtained from the ongoing ImmuneRACE study (first 160 participants) and from 1,254 subjects provided by 6 global collaborators. A de-identified subject ID, COVID-19 status, age in years and sex were almost always included in the sample metadata. The material from the prospective study consisted of cDNA or gDNA derived from T cells, B-cell-depleted T cells, or PBMCs. Subjects who had been exposed to COVID-19, were actively infected with it, or had recovered from it provided the deeply sampled blood TCRbeta repertoires that made up the dataset.

Comments on this clone: Its recognized antigen is unknown. Base quality data are lacking; no much larger clone is found one base away.

The immunoSEQ Assay, a bias-controlled multiplex PCR, was used to amplify TCRbeta CDR3 regions from genomic DNA. In the authors' own workflow: Nucleated cell counts per sample were estimated from amplification of reference gene primers within the assay. To quantify the absolute abundance of each unique TCRbeta CDR3 rearrangement, sequence reads were collapsed and filtered. For each sample, productive Simpson clonality was calculated as the square root of Simpson's diversity index over productive rearrangements. Entries here come from immuneACCESS through TCRdb and include only in-frame sequences with V and J called. Some clones fail to appear in such tables; in the studies checked, an unresolved V gene covers under half of the shortfall, and the cause of the remainder is unknown. The D gene and trimming were derived from the DNA, and the V and J assignments and clone size from that table. The sample includes roughly 180,000 clones, with more than 70% observed a single time. Jointly, the top ten make up 7.5% to 9.5% of the sample.

V was cut back by 3 bases and J by 2 bases, leaving a gap of 14 bases between them. The CDR3 runs 15 residues from the cysteine to the phenylalanine. The entry retains the CDR3 DNA only, 45 bases that are in frame from base 1. The germline V gene encodes CDR1 MDHEN and CDR2 SYDVKM. Whole blood was collected in K2EDTA tubes by collaborating institutions according to the institutions' own protocols. Collaborator samples were shipped for TCRbeta analysis as frozen whole blood, isolated PBMCs, or DNA extracted from either sample type. Points the paper makes about the study in general: The amount of clinical and demographic metadata varied by source and participant and was provided uncurated.

The chain employs TRBV28 and TRBJ2-7; TRBD1 is a possible D gene, resting on 6 matching bases. Sequencing was done on a sample of peripheral blood. The clonotype was recovered from a woman aged 55-69 years with acute or convalescent COVID-19. The nucleotide sequence is TGTGCCAGCAGTTTTGAAGCAGGGGTCCCCTACGAGCAGTACTTC. Translated, it gives CASSFEAGVPYEQYF. Where the CDR3 stops, the reference TRBV28 and TRBJ2-7 genes take over; the full variable domain is DVKVTQSSRYLVKRTGEKVFLECVQDMDHENMFWYRQDPGLGLRLIYFSYDVKMKEKGDIPEGYSVSREKKERFSLILESASTNQTSMYLCASSFEAGVPYEQYFGPGTRLTVT.